Listed below are T cell receptor beta chains from one sample, sequenced in a study of regulatory T cells in long-lasting Graves disease. TCRdb recomputed calls from the multiplex PCR reads with MiXCR, one row per CDR3 protein. The sample has fewer than 400,000 distinct CDR3 sequences; about 20% are singletons. Material: peripheral blood mononuclear cells (PBMCs), obtained at new diagnosis, from a patient treated with antithyroid drugs. The receptor set was obtained from a female donor with Graves disease. CDR3s include the opening cysteine and the closing phenylalanine or tryptophan. D genes are given only for firm matches. The size entry is marked missing in some rows and otherwise reads once, few, many or a size class.

D: TRBD1
V: TRBV5-1
J: TRBJ2-1
size: -
CDR3: CASLETGLYNEQFF
DNA: TGTGCCAGCCTGGAGACAGGGCTATACAATGAGCAGTTCTTC

D: -
V: TRBV28
J: TRBJ2-3
size: -
CDR3: CASSFAGDTQYF
DNA: TGTGCCAGCAGTTTCGCGGGGGATACGCAGTATTTT

D: -
V: TRBV2
J: TRBJ1-4
size: -
CDR3: CASSGGLVEKLFF
DNA: TGTGCCAGCAGTGGGGGTCTCGTTGAAAAACTGTTTTTT

D: TRBD2
V: TRBV15
J: TRBJ2-5
size: few
CDR3: CATSREGLLAGETQYF
DNA: TGTGCCACCAGCAGAGAGGGTTTACTAGCGGGAGAGACCCAGTACTTC

D: -
V: TRBV18
J: TRBJ2-4
size: many
CDR3: CASSPRNIQYF
DNA: TGTGCCAGCTCACCGAGGAACATTCAGTACTTC

D: -
V: TRBV10-2
J: TRBJ2-7
size: -
CDR3: CASSEWDGPYEQYF
DNA: TGCGCCAGCAGTGAATGGGACGGACCCTACGAGCAGTACTTC

D: TRBD1
V: TRBV6-1
J: TRBJ2-6
size: -
CDR3: CASNRDRVGFGGANVLTF
DNA: TGTGCCAGCAACCGGGACAGGGTAGGGTTCGGGGGGGCCAACGTCCTGACTTTC

D: -
V: TRBV6-1
J: TRBJ1-2
size: many
CDR3: CASRTTSEVGYTF
DNA: TGTGCCAGCAGGACGACAAGTGAGGTTGGCTACACCTTC

D: -
V: TRBV7-2
J: TRBJ2-5
size: many
CDR3: CASSFGSQETQYF
DNA: TGTGCCAGCAGCTTTGGAAGTCAAGAGACCCAGTACTTC

D: -
V: TRBV19
J: TRBJ1-6
size: many
CDR3: CASNAGYNSPLHF
DNA: TGTGCCAGTAACGCGGGTTATAATTCACCCCTCCACTTT

D: TRBD2
V: TRBV6-6
J: TRBJ2-7
size: many
CDR3: CASSYSSGMGEQYF
DNA: TGTGCCAGCAGTTACTCGAGCGGGATGGGTGAGCAGTACTTC

D: -
V: TRBV28
J: TRBJ2-7
size: many
CDR3: CASSSTSSVHEQYF
DNA: TGTGCCAGCAGTTCCACTAGTAGTGTCCACGAGCAGTACTTC

D: -
V: TRBV12-3/TRBV12-4
J: TRBJ1-2
size: many
CDR3: CASRYGYTF
DNA: TGTGCCAGCAGGTATGGCTACACCTTC

D: -
V: TRBV7-2
J: TRBJ2-7
size: few
CDR3: CASSRRQHEQYF
DNA: TGTGCCAGCAGCCGCAGACAGCACGAGCAGTACTTC

D: TRBD1
V: TRBV6-1
J: TRBJ1-6
size: many
CDR3: CASRDRESGSPLHF
DNA: TGTGCCAGCAGGGACAGGGAGTCAGGCTCACCCCTCCACTTT

D: -
V: TRBV7-9
J: TRBJ2-3
size: few
CDR3: CASSFGGTDTDTQYF
DNA: TGTGCCAGCAGCTTCGGGGGAACTGACACAGATACGCAGTATTTT

D: -
V: TRBV29-1
J: TRBJ2-1
size: many
CDR3: CSVERSWVQVNEQFF
DNA: TGCAGCGTTGAAAGGTCGTGGGTCCAGGTCAATGAGCAGTTCTTC

D: -
V: TRBV24-1
J: TRBJ1-1
size: many
CDR3: CATSDDMNTEAFF
DNA: TGTGCCACCAGTGATGACATGAACACTGAAGCTTTCTTT

D: -
V: TRBV30
J: TRBJ2-2
size: few
CDR3: CAWIGTSHTGELFF
DNA: TGTGCCTGGATAGGAACTAGCCACACCGGGGAGCTGTTTTTT

D: TRBD2
V: TRBV27
J: TRBJ2-5
size: many
CDR3: CASSLTGTSGGETQYF
DNA: TGTGCCAGCAGCCTTACCGGGACTAGCGGAGGGGAAACCCAGTACTTC

D: -
V: TRBV10-3
J: TRBJ2-7
size: many
CDR3: CAISPDGQSSYEQYF
DNA: TGTGCCATCAGTCCGGACGGACAGAGCTCCTACGAGCAGTACTTC

D: -
V: TRBV20-1
J: TRBJ2-1
size: once
CDR3: CSAGGRYSYNERFF
DNA: TGCAGTGCTGGAGGGCGGTACTCCTACAATGAGCGGTTCTTC

D: -
V: TRBV5-1
J: TRBJ2-2
size: few
CDR3: CASSFSGGGGELFF
DNA: TGCGCCAGCAGCTTTAGCGGAGGGGGCGGGGAGCTGTTTTTT

D: -
V: TRBV7-2
J: TRBJ2-1
size: few
CDR3: CASSRDPNNEQFF
DNA: TGCGCCAGTTCCCGGGACCCAAACAATGAGCAGTTCTTC

D: -
V: TRBV11-1
J: TRBJ2-3
size: many
CDR3: CASSLETGRTDTQYF
DNA: TGTGCCAGCAGCTTAGAAACAGGGCGGACAGATACGCAGTATTTT

D: -
V: TRBV30
J: TRBJ2-3
size: -
CDR3: CAWDSLFQGDTQYF
DNA: TGTGCCTGGGACTCGCTATTTCAAGGGGATACGCAGTATTTT

D: TRBD2
V: TRBV12-3/TRBV12-4
J: TRBJ2-7
size: many
CDR3: CASSPEQREWEQYF
DNA: TGTGCCAGCAGCCCCGAGCAGCGGGAGTGGGAGCAGTACTTC

D: -
V: TRBV20-1
J: TRBJ2-6
size: many
CDR3: CSASEGRGAGANVLTF
DNA: TGCAGTGCTAGTGAGGGCAGGGGAGCTGGGGCCAACGTCCTGACTTTC

D: -
V: TRBV10-3
J: TRBJ2-1
size: many
CDR3: CAISGGQGEGGF
DNA: TGTGCCATCAGTGGCGGTCAGGGCGAGGGGGGCTTC

D: -
V: TRBV18
J: TRBJ2-5
size: -
CDR3: CASCTSGSGVETQYF
DNA: TGTGCCAGCTGCACCAGTGGTAGCGGTGTAGAGACCCAGTACTTC

D: -
V: TRBV7-9
J: TRBJ1-5
size: few
CDR3: CASSLGDAPQHF
DNA: TGTGCCAGCAGCTTGGGGGATGCGCCCCAGCATTTT

D: TRBD2
V: TRBV6-2/TRBV6-3
J: TRBJ2-3
size: -
CDR3: CATVAGPSTDTQYF
DNA: TGTGCCACCGTAGCGGGACCCAGCACAGATACGCAGTATTTT